Below, 22 T cell receptor beta chains from the same sample are listed, as sequenced in a study of CD8 T cells in ankylosing spondylitis. Each CDR3 protein is one row after TCRdb ran MiXCR on the 5' RACE reads. Altogether 200,000 or so distinct CDR3 sequences are present, roughly 20% being singletons, with the ten largest covering around 4.7%. Sequenced material: blood, either unsorted or a sorted T cell fraction (not recorded which). The receptors stem from a male donor between 5 and 35 years old with ankylosing spondylitis or in good health (not recorded which).

This clonotype has a count of ten or more. The chain has TRBV20-1 and TRBJ2-5, with a possible D match to TRBD1 (6 bases). The germline gives CDR1 DFQATT, CDR2 SNEGSKA (reference sequence). This CDR3 has 13 amino acids. Between the trimmed V and J ends, which lost 6 bases and 2 bases, there was a span of 13 bases. The CDR3 DNA follows: TGCAGTGCCCCCAGGACAGAACAAGAGACCCAGTACTTC. Encoded protein: CSAPRTEQETQYF.

This clonotype was picked up many times. V and J are TRBV12-3 or TRBV12-4 and TRBJ2-3; the match to TRBD2 covers 7 bases. With V trimmed by 2 bases and J by 0 bases, 5 bases remained unmatched. The CDR3 covers 16 residues. This CDR3 is CASSLPSGISTDTQYF. The CDR3 coding sequence is TGTGCCAGCAGTTTACCCAGCGGGATTAGCACAGATACGCAGTATTTT.

The sample holds many counts of this clonotype. The chain combines TRBV6-2 or TRBV6-3 with TRBJ2-1, with 15 positions matching TRBD2. The CDR3 contains 20 residues. Germline CDR1 MNHEY, CDR2 SVGEGT. V lost 2 bases to trimming and J lost 2 bases; unmatched junction nucleotides: 10. The CDR3 coding sequence is TGTGCCAGCAGTTACCCCCTGGGACTAGCGGGAGGTGACACCTACAATGAGCAGTTCTTC. Its translation is CASSYPLGLAGGDTYNEQFF.

This chain uses TRBV19 with TRBJ2-7, with 7 bases aligning to TRBD2. V trimming: 3 bases; J trimming: 3 bases; junction bases outside the gene matches: 11. Germline values: CDR1 LNHDA, CDR2 SQIVND (reference sequence). The CDR3 extends over 16 amino acids. CDR3 sequence: CASSILPAGPIYEQYF. The CDR3 bases are TGTGCCAGTAGTATCCTGCCAGCGGGGCCGATCTACGAGCAGTACTTC.

This clonotype was counted at least ten times. CDR3 sequence: CASSQGLAAITDTQYF. CDR3 bases: TGCGCCAGCAGCCAAGGACTAGCGGCCATCACGGATACGCAGTATTTT. The genes are TRBV4-3 and TRBJ2-3, with 9 bases matching TRBD2. CDR3 size: 16 residues. The V gene end was trimmed by 1 base and the J gene end by 6 bases; junction bases not matched to a gene: 8. Germline values: CDR1 LGHNA, CDR2 YSLEER.

The table lists this clonotype with many counts. The chain has TRBV5-1 and TRBJ2-2; D uncertain. Trimming cost V 4 bases and J 7 bases, with 11 bases left between them. The CDR3 contains 13 residues. Germline CDR1 is SGHRS and CDR2 is YFSETQ. CDR3 sequence: CASSEDLIGELFF. In nucleotides, the CDR3 is TGCGCCAGCAGCGAGGACCTGATCGGGGAGCTGTTTTTT. Drawing the rest from reference TRBV5-1 and TRBJ2-2, the complete variable domain is KAGVTQTPRYLIKTRGQQVTLSCSPISGHRSVSWYQQTPGQGLQFLFEYFSETQRNKGNFPGRFSGRQFSNSRSEMNVSTLELGDSALYLCASSEDLIGELFFGEGSRLTVL.

This clonotype was observed at least ten times. The V and J genes are TRBV5-6 and TRBJ2-6; weak D call: TRBD2 (5 bases). Germline V gives CDR1 SGHDT, CDR2 YYEEEE. CDR3 size: 12 residues. V was clipped by 4 bases and J by 10 bases, with 9 bases between them. The CDR3 coding sequence is TGTGCCAGCAGCGCGGGCCGGAACGTCCTGACTTTC. This gives the protein CASSAGRNVLTF.

V gene TRBV9 combines with J gene TRBJ2-1; maybe TRBD1 (5 bases). The V gene's germline CDR1 is SGDLS and CDR2 YYNGEE. Trimming shortened V by 0 bases and J by 4 bases, and 5 bases separated the two germline ends. The CDR3 totals 13 residues. This chain's CDR3 is CASSVAGYNEQFF. The CDR3 DNA is TGTGCCAGCAGCGTAGCAGGGTACAATGAGCAGTTCTTC.

The chain employs TRBV5-1 and TRBJ2-1, with D uncertain. The ends were cut back, 5 bases at V and 0 bases at J, with 12 bases in the middle. Looked up from germline, CDR1 is SGHRS and CDR2 is YFSETQ. The CDR3 extends over 15 amino acids. The CDR3 region is CASRPNSNSYNEQFF. DNA of the CDR3: TGCGCCAGCAGACCAAATTCCAACTCCTACAATGAGCAGTTCTTC.

This clonotype was seen at least ten times. The chain couples TRBV12-3 or TRBV12-4 to TRBJ1-1; 8 nucleotides match TRBD1. The CDR3 loop spans 14 amino acids. The trim removed 5 bases at V and 4 bases at J, leaving 6 bases unmatched. The CDR3 DNA sequence: TGTGCCAGCAGTCCAGGACAGGGTACCACTGAAGCTTTCTTT. The encoded protein is CASSPGQGTTEAFF.

This clonotype has ten or more counts. This chain uses TRBV3-1 with TRBJ2-1; D tentatively reads TRBD1 or TRBD2 (6 bases each). Germline CDR1 reads LGHDT; CDR2 reads YNNKEL (reference sequence). Between the trimmed V and J ends, which lost 4 bases and 9 bases, there was a span of 10 bases. CDR3 length: 12 residues. CDR3 bases: TGTGCCAGCAGCCGCGGGACATTTGAGCAGTTCTTC. Translating it yields CASSRGTFEQFF.

The chain uses TRBV24-1 and TRBJ2-1, with TRBD2 matching over 10 bases. J was trimmed by 7 bases and V by 6 bases; bases with no gene match: 11. The CDR3 sequence is 16 residues long. Per germline, CDR1 KGHDR and CDR2 SFDVKD. The CDR3 region has the DNA TGTGCCACCAGTAACAAGGGACTAGCGTCAGGGAATGAGCAGTTCTTC. Protein sequence: CATSNKGLASGNEQFF.

At least ten counts were recorded for this clonotype. The J gene is TRBJ2-7, the V gene TRBV4-3; unclear D gene. The CDR3 spans 13 residues. The ends were cut back, 0 bases at V and 6 bases at J, with 9 bases in the middle. The V gene's germline CDR1 is LGHNA and CDR2 YSLEER. The CDR3: CASSQDLVGEQYF. Here the CDR3 DNA reads TGCGCCAGCAGCCAAGATCTAGTTGGCGAGCAGTACTTC.

This clonotype was observed many times. This rearrangement joins TRBV27 to TRBJ2-7, with 11 bases fitting TRBD2. V was pared by 0 bases and J by 2 bases, with 3 bases of the junction left unmatched. The CDR3 runs 16 residues. Germline loops: CDR1 MNHEY, CDR2 SMNVEV (reference sequence). CDR3 loop: CASSLSMTSGTYEQYF. As DNA, the CDR3 is TGTGCCAGCAGTTTATCGATGACTAGCGGGACCTACGAGCAGTACTTC.

This clonotype was recorded many times. This rearrangement joins TRBV20-1 to TRBJ2-3; 12 positions match TRBD2. The CDR3 is 15 residues long. Germline trimming cut 6 bases from V and 5 bases from J; bases unmatched to any gene: 9. CDR1 and CDR2 (germline): DFQATT, SNEGSKA (reference sequence). This chain's CDR3 is CSAPLTSGSQDTQYF. The CDR3 DNA reads TGCAGTGCCCCCTTGACTAGCGGGAGTCAAGATACGCAGTATTTT.

This clonotype came up many times. The genes are TRBV11-2 and TRBJ2-4; the match to TRBD1 covers 7 bases. The trim removed 4 bases at V and 7 bases at J, leaving 7 bases unmatched. This CDR3 region has 14 residues. The germline CDR1 and CDR2 sequences are SGHAT and FQNNGV. This CDR3 is CASSSTGLGNIQYF. As DNA, the CDR3 is TGTGCCAGCAGCTCGACAGGGTTGGGGAACATTCAGTACTTC.

This clonotype was detected once. V is TRBV20-1 and J is TRBJ2-7; no firm D call. The V and J ends lost 3 bases and 1 base respectively, with 19 bases between them. Germline assignment: CDR1 DFQATT and CDR2 SNEGSKA (reference sequence). The CDR3 is made up of 16 amino acids. This CDR3 is CSASRQPPPRSYEQYF. CDR3 DNA sequence: TGCAGTGCTAGCAGGCAGCCGCCCCCTCGGTCCTACGAGCAGTACTTC.

This clonotype was observed many times. The chain employs TRBV19 and TRBJ2-1, with D possibly being TRBD1 or TRBD2 (5 bases each). Germline assignment: CDR1 LNHDA and CDR2 SQIVND (reference sequence). The CDR3 contains 15 residues. Trimming removed 3 bases at V and 0 bases at J, with 9 bases between. The CDR3 DNA reads TGTGCCAGTAGTATCGGGGCTAGCTCCTACAATGAGCAGTTCTTC. Translated: CASSIGASSYNEQFF.

This chain uses TRBV12-5 with TRBJ2-1; 12 positions match TRBD2. With 6 bases clipped from V and 5 bases from J, the junction kept 2 bases outside the gene matches. CDR3 length: 14 amino acids. The germline gives CDR1 LGHNT, CDR2 FRNRAP. As DNA, the CDR3 is TGTGCTAGTGGGAGACTAGCGGGAGACAATGAGCAGTTCTTC. It encodes CASGRLAGDNEQFF.

The table lists this clonotype with many counts. The chain combines TRBV4-1 with TRBJ2-1; TRBD2 aligns across 12 bases. Looked up from germline, CDR1 is MGHRA and CDR2 is YSYEKL. The CDR3 consists of 16 residues. V lost 4 bases and J lost 3; bases outside the gene matches: 4. In DNA form, the CDR3 reads TGCGCCAGCAGCCCCCGACTAGCGGGAGTCTACAATGAGCAGTTCTTC. The encoded protein is CASSPRLAGVYNEQFF.

This clonotype was counted ten times or more. The rearrangement uses TRBV30 and TRBJ1-6; D gene unclear. Trimming took 3 bases from V and 8 from J, leaving 8 bases between them. The CDR3 totals 12 residues. The V gene's germline CDR1 is GTSNPN and CDR2 SVGIG (reference sequence). The CDR3 sequence is CAWSYSHSPLHF. The CDR3 DNA reads as TGTGCCTGGAGCTACAGCCATTCACCCCTCCACTTT.

This clonotype was recorded many times. CDR3 in DNA: TGTGCCAGCAGTCCTATGACCGCTAACTATGGCTACACCTTC. Amino acids: CASSPMTANYGYTF. The chain combines TRBV12-3 or TRBV12-4 with TRBJ1-2; D is uncertain. This CDR3 contains 14 residues. V lost 5 bases and J lost 0, with 10 bases in between.